These 28 T cell receptor beta chains came from one sample sequenced in a study of CD8+CD57+ T cells in acquired aplastic anemia. CDR3 and TCR beta VDJ profiling relied on a genomic DNA template. Each CDR3 protein gets one entry after TCRdb re-called the reads with MiXCR. The table has over 150,000 distinct CDR3 sequences, roughly 63% seen once. The patients chosen for sequencing had shown expansion of CD8+CD57+ cells (detected by flow cytometry). The sample taken for sequencing was sorted CD4+, CD8+, or CD8+CD57+ T cells (not recorded which) from PBMCs. The source of these receptors is a human donor with aplastic anemia.

The genes are TRBV18 and TRBJ2-7; the match to TRBD2 covers 10 bases. TRBJ2-4 explains the end of the DNA better; the J call may be wrong. Germline CDR1 and CDR2: KGHSH and LQKENI. The CDR3 contains 14 residues. The CDR3 is CASSQAGGPGIQYF. The CDR3 region has the DNA TGTGCCAGCTCACAAGCGGGAGGGCCCGGCATTCAGTACTTC.

This clonotype was seen a few times. The rearrangement joins TRBV27 to TRBJ2-2, with TRBD2 matching 8 bases. V dropped 0 bases and J dropped 7; count of bases not matched to a gene: 4. The CDR3 is 15 residues long. Germline loops: CDR1 MNHEY, CDR2 SMNVEV (reference sequence). The CDR3 reads CASSLSRLAFGELFF. CDR3 coding DNA: TGTGCCAGCAGTTTATCACGACTAGCGTTCGGGGAGCTGTTTTTT.

The chain couples TRBV12-3 or TRBV12-4 to TRBJ2-7, with D perhaps TRBD1 or TRBD2 (5 bases each). Trimming removed 6 bases at V and 5 bases at J, with 11 bases between. The CDR3 runs 12 residues. The CDR3 loop reads CASRTGTHEQYF. The CDR3 DNA is TGTGCCAGCAGAACCGGGACCCACGAGCAGTACTTC.

The chain employs TRBV12-3 or TRBV12-4 and TRBJ1-1; tentative D call: TRBD1 (6 bases). Between the trimmed V and J ends, which lost 1 base and 1 base, there was a span of 10 bases. The CDR3 has 15 residues. CDR3 DNA: TGTGCCAGCAGTTTAGGGATAGGGGGGAACACTGAAGCTTTCTTT. Amino acid sequence: CASSLGIGGNTEAFF.

This clonotype was counted ten times or more. The chain employs TRBV6-1 and TRBJ1-2; TRBD1 matches 9 bases. Germline CDR1 is MNHNS and CDR2 is SASEGT. V shed 7 bases, J shed 3 bases, and the junction held 6 bases outside the gene matches. CDR3 length equals 14 residues. CDR3 region: CASIQTGGDYGYTF. The CDR3 DNA is TGTGCCAGCATTCAGACAGGGGGTGACTATGGCTACACCTTC.

This clonotype showed up just a few times. The V and J genes are TRBV7-2 and TRBJ1-6; 7 bases match TRBD1. In germline, CDR1 is SGHTA, CDR2 FQGNSA. The CDR3 extends over 15 amino acids. The ends lost 6 bases at V and 8 bases at J; junction bases unmatched: 10. CDR3: CASRPFDRVDSPLHF. Here the CDR3 DNA reads TGTGCCAGCAGACCCTTCGACAGGGTTGATTCACCCCTCCACTTT.

Worth noting for this clonotype: The CDR3 does not close with the conserved phenylalanine or tryptophan, likely indicating a read error. V and J are TRBV19 and TRBJ1-3, with D unresolved. Germline V lookup: CDR1 LNHDA, CDR2 SQIVND (reference sequence). The CDR3 extends over 14 amino acids. The V end was cut by 5 bases, the J end by 0 bases, with 8 bases between. The CDR3 sequence is CASSLGLSGNTIYL. Written as DNA, the CDR3 is TGTGCCAGTAGTCTCGGCCTCTCTGGAAACACCATATATCTT.

The CDR3 protein is CASRADRAGMGTEAFF. CDR3 nucleotides: TGCGCCAGCAGAGCTGACAGGGCGGGGATGGGCACTGAAGCTTTCTTT. The chain uses TRBV5-1 and TRBJ1-1, with 7 positions matching TRBD1. This CDR3 comprises 16 residues. Unmatched junction bases numbered 14, after V lost 5 bases and J lost 4 bases. In germline, CDR1 is SGHRS, CDR2 YFSETQ.

This sequence joins TRBV6-7 and TRBJ2-2, with 7 bases fitting TRBD1. TRBV6-7 is treated as an ORF (open reading frame) with a function not yet certain. With V trimmed by 4 bases and J by 2 bases, 10 bases remained unmatched. CDR3 length equals 17 residues. The CDR3 nucleotides read TGTGCCAGCAGTTCCATCGTAGACAGGGTTAACACCGGGGAGCTGTTTTTT. This sequence encodes CASSSIVDRVNTGELFF.

This rearrangement joins TRBV2 to TRBJ1-5; D call uncertain. Trimming took 2 bases from V and 3 from J, leaving 8 bases between them. The germline V gene has CDR1 SNHLY and CDR2 FYNNEI. The length of the CDR3 is 14 residues. This CDR3 reads CASSEQVANQPQHF. The CDR3 DNA is TGTGCCAGCAGTGAACAGGTGGCCAATCAGCCCCAGCATTTT.

V is TRBV27 and J is TRBJ2-3, with 7 bases aligning to TRBD2. This CDR3 contains 14 residues. Unmatched junction bases numbered 8, after V lost 5 bases and J lost 6 bases. Germline CDR1 reads MNHEY; CDR2 reads SMNVEV (reference sequence). CDR3 in amino acids: CASSRQAGVDTQYF. DNA of the CDR3: TGTGCCAGCAGTCGTCAGGCGGGGGTTGATACGCAGTATTTT.

The chain employs TRBV2 and TRBJ1-5; no clear D. V lost 7 bases and J 3 bases, leaving 10 bases between the germline ends. The CDR3 runs to 13 residues. The V gene's germline CDR1 is SNHLY and CDR2 FYNNEI. The CDR3 loop reads CASTTTTNQPQHF. The CDR3 DNA follows: TGTGCCAGCACCACAACAACCAATCAGCCCCAGCATTTT.

This clonotype appeared many times. The chain joins TRBV4-1 to TRBJ1-5; unclear D gene. V lost 4 bases and J lost 7, with 11 bases in between. Looked up from germline, CDR1 is MGHRA and CDR2 is YSYEKL. CDR3 length: 13 residues. DNA for the CDR3: TGCGCCAGCAGCCCCGGTGGCCCCCAGCCCCAGCATTTT. Translating gives CASSPGGPQPQHF.

There are many counts of this clonotype. The V gene is TRBV7-8, the J gene TRBJ1-1, with 7 bases aligning to TRBD1. The V gene end was trimmed by 4 bases and the J gene end by 1 base; junction bases not matched to a gene: 6. Germline V lookup: CDR1 SGHVS, CDR2 FQNEAQ. This CDR3 contains 15 residues. The CDR3 region has the DNA TGTGCCAGCAGCTCTCGACAGGGCCCGAACACTGAAGCTTTCTTT. Protein product: CASSSRQGPNTEAFF.

A word on this clonotype: This is likely a read error, given that the CDR3 carries no conserved phenylalanine or tryptophan at its end. The V call is TRBV10-3, the J call TRBJ1-1; D is undetermined. The V gene's germline CDR1 is ENHRY and CDR2 SYGVKD. The CDR3 is made up of 14 amino acids. Trimming removed 0 bases at V and 1 base at J, with 6 bases between. The CDR3 bases are TGTGCCATCAGTGAGTCATTCGGGAACACTGAAGCTTTCTCT. Translating gives CAISESFGNTEAFS.

The chain carries TRBV5-1 and TRBJ2-2; D unclear. The germline CDR1 and CDR2 sequences are SGHRS and YFSETQ. Trimming shortened V by 5 bases and J by 3 bases, and 11 bases separated the two germline ends. The CDR3 is 14 amino acids. The CDR3: CASRYDWDTGELFF. For the CDR3, the DNA is TGCGCCAGCAGATACGACTGGGACACCGGGGAGCTGTTTTTT. Full variable domain (rest looked up from reference TRBV5-1 and TRBJ2-2): KAGVTQTPRYLIKTRGQQVTLSCSPISGHRSVSWYQQTPGQGLQFLFEYFSETQRNKGNFPGRFSGRQFSNSRSEMNVSTLELGDSALYLCASRYDWDTGELFFGEGSRLTVL.

The chain couples TRBV7-3 to TRBJ2-3; 15 bases fit TRBD2. The CDR3 spans 16 residues. Germline CDR1 and CDR2: SGHTA and FQGTGA. The V and J ends lost 5 bases and 3 bases, in that order; junction bases with no gene match: 3. The CDR3: CASSPGTSGRTDTQYF. In DNA form, the CDR3 reads TGTGCCAGCAGCCCCGGGACTAGCGGGAGGACAGATACGCAGTATTTT.

This clonotype was observed many times. The rearrangement joins TRBV19 to TRBJ2-7, with a tentative D call TRBD1 (5 bases). The CDR3 loop spans 14 amino acids. Trimming took 2 bases from V and 1 from J, leaving 9 bases between them. Germline lookup yields CDR1 LNHDA and CDR2 SQIVND (reference sequence). The CDR3 coding sequence is TGTGCCAGTAGTATAACGGCAGGGTCCTACGAGCAGTACTTC. Translating gives CASSITAGSYEQYF.

This clonotype has at least ten counts. V is TRBV12-3 or TRBV12-4 and J is TRBJ2-7, with TRBD2 matching over 14 bases. CDR3 size: 16 residues. After removal of 4 bases from V and 5 bases from J, the junction contained 7 bases not matched to a gene. This chain's CDR3 is CASSWTTSGGEDEQYF. The CDR3 bases are TGTGCCAGCAGTTGGACGACTAGCGGGGGGGAGGACGAGCAGTACTTC.

This clonotype has only a few counts. The J gene is TRBJ2-7, the V gene TRBV2, with 9 bases that match TRBD1. Germline trimming cut 6 bases from V and 4 bases from J; bases unmatched to any gene: 10. Germline CDR1 SNHLY, CDR2 FYNNEI. The CDR3 extends over 15 amino acids. In DNA, the CDR3 is TGTGCCAGCAGCAAACCGGGACAGGGCAATTACGAGCAGTACTTC. It translates to CASSKPGQGNYEQYF.

The chain's CDR3 is CSARDMIGDLNEQFF. CDR3 in DNA: TGCAGTGCTAGAGATATGATAGGGGACCTCAATGAGCAGTTCTTC. The rearrangement joins TRBV20-1 to TRBJ2-1; perhaps D is TRBD1 or TRBD2 (5 bases each). Per germline, CDR1 DFQATT and CDR2 SNEGSKA (reference sequence). Trimming took off 0 bases at V and 6 bases at J, with 15 bases between the two ends. CDR3 size: 15 residues.

The V call is TRBV19, the J call TRBJ1-1, with D tentatively TRBD1 (5 bases). CDR1 is LNHDA and CDR2 is SQIVND in the germline V gene (reference sequence). The CDR3 length is 15 residues. V lost 1 base, J lost 0 bases, and 9 bases lay in between. CDR3 amino acids: CASSIVVGVNTEAFF. The CDR3 DNA reads as TGTGCCAGTAGTATAGTGGTAGGGGTGAACACTGAAGCTTTCTTT.

V usage is TRBV6-5 and J usage is TRBJ2-7; D may be TRBD2 (5 bases). Germline V gene lookup returns CDR1 MNHEY and CDR2 SVGAGI. Trimming removed 6 bases from V and 6 bases from J, with 9 bases in between. The CDR3 is 11 residues long. CDR3 sequence reads: CASSVGSEQYF. The CDR3 bases are TGTGCCAGCAGCGTAGGGAGCGAGCAGTACTTC.

This sequence joins TRBV6-2 or TRBV6-3 and TRBJ2-7; D unresolved. Germline V gene sequence: CDR1 MNHEY, CDR2 SVGEGT. V lost 2 bases and J lost 7, with 15 bases in between. The CDR3 totals 14 residues. CDR3 in DNA: TGTGCCAGCAGTTACGGCGCAGGTAGCTGGGAGCAGTACTTC. The encoded protein is CASSYGAGSWEQYF.

The genes are TRBV7-9 and TRBJ1-6; D gene ambiguous. Germline V lookup: CDR1 SEHNR, CDR2 FQNEAQ (reference sequence). CDR3 size: 14 residues. The ends were cut back, 6 bases at V and 9 bases at J, with 15 bases in the middle. For the CDR3, the DNA is TGTGCCAGCAGGACGACCCTACCCGGTTCACCCCTCCACTTT. Protein sequence: CASRTTLPGSPLHF.

CDR3 sequence reads: CASSQVLLAGGPQETQYF. Here the CDR3 DNA reads TGCGCCAGCAGCCAAGTGTTGCTAGCGGGAGGTCCACAAGAGACCCAGTACTTC. The chain is built from TRBV4-3 and TRBJ2-5; 11 nucleotides line up with TRBD2. With 1 base clipped from V and 2 bases from J, the junction kept 9 bases outside the gene matches. Germline CDR1 is LGHNA and CDR2 is YSLEER. The CDR3 is 18 residues long.

The rearrangement links TRBV20-1 to TRBJ2-7; D gene unclear. CDR1 and CDR2 from the germline V gene are DFQATT and SNEGSKA (reference sequence). The CDR3 is made up of 11 amino acids. V lost 3 bases to trimming and J lost 4 bases, with 7 bases between them. The CDR3 DNA reads TGCAGTGCTAGGACCAGGTACGAGCAGTACTTC. Its protein is CSARTRYEQYF.

J is TRBJ2-7 and V is TRBV5-1, with a tentative D call TRBD1 (5 bases). Trimming removed 6 bases at V and 3 bases at J, with 13 bases between. Germline CDR1 and CDR2: SGHRS and YFSETQ. This CDR3 region has 13 residues. The CDR3 sequence is CASMGQGSYEQYF. CDR3 nucleotide sequence: TGCGCCAGCATGGGCCAGGGAAGCTACGAGCAGTACTTC.